Each of the 13 T cell receptor beta chains below was sequenced from the same sample in a study of regulatory T cells in long-lasting Graves disease (dated by TCRdb to the early 2020s). The time point label corresponds to: persistent/refractory GD, antithyroid drugs over 5 years with positive TRAb. RNA was extracted from PBMCs in TRIzol for both TCR sequencing and RNA sequencing. Libraries were constructed by multiplex PCR. Sequenced on an Illumina HiSeq 4000. TCR beta libraries were built with iRepertoire HTBI primers and Arm-PCR amplification of CDR3 regions. The raw public data were reprocessed by TCRdb itself: fastp quality trimming at Q25, MiXCR clonotype calling, in-frame beta chains only. Each entry is one CDR3 protein sequence, shown with its most common DNA and genes. The table for this sample lists 400,000 to 450,000 distinct CDR3 sequences; roughly a quarter of them were counted only once. Roughly a quarter of the sample lies in the top ten.

The starting material was peripheral blood mononuclear cells (PBMCs), obtained when the disease was refractory, from a patient treated with antithyroid drugs. Receptor source: a female donor with Graves disease.

This clonotype occurred many times. The chain joins TRBV28 to TRBJ1-3; 7 bases match TRBD1. The CDR3 contains 15 residues. CDR1 is MDHEN and CDR2 is SYDVKM in the germline V gene. With 4 bases clipped from V and 1 base from J, the junction kept 4 bases outside the gene matches. The CDR3 DNA reads as TGTGCCAGCAGTTCCTCGACAGGGTCTGGAAACACCATATATTTT. Translated, it gives CASSSSTGSGNTIYF.

The chain employs TRBV13 and TRBJ1-2, with D unclear. V was pared by 5 bases and J by 4 bases, with 23 bases between. This CDR3 contains 17 residues. Looked up from germline, CDR1 is PRHDT and CDR2 is FYEKMQ (reference sequence). The CDR3 protein is CASSPWASSISIYGYTF. The CDR3 nucleotides read TGTGCCAGCAGCCCCTGGGCGTCTTCGATATCTATCTATGGCTACACCTTC.

The chain joins TRBV7-9 to TRBJ2-2, with 9 bases lining up with TRBD2. This CDR3 contains 17 residues. Trimming at V came to 4 bases and at J to 4 bases, leaving 10 bases not matched to a gene. Germline V gene sequence: CDR1 SEHNR, CDR2 FQNEAQ (reference sequence). Written as DNA, the CDR3 is TGTGCCAGCAGCTCGGGACTAGCTGGATTGGTCACCGGGGAGCTGTTTTTT. Residues: CASSSGLAGLVTGELFF.

Only a few counts were recorded for this clonotype. The chain is built from TRBV6-6 and TRBJ2-7; D might be TRBD1 or TRBD2, each matching 6 bases. Germline CDR1 MNHNY, CDR2 SVGAGI (reference sequence). V shed 0 bases and J shed 1 base, with 19 bases lying between them. There are 18 residues in the CDR3. CDR3 residues: CASSYSIELPGASYEQYF. The CDR3 bases are TGTGCCAGCAGTTACTCGATCGAGCTTCCGGGGGCTTCCTACGAGCAGTACTTC.

The chain joins TRBV20-1 to TRBJ2-7; perhaps TRBD2 as D (7 bases). V lost 6 bases to trimming and J lost 6 bases, with 18 bases between them. The CDR3 runs to 13 residues. CDR1 and CDR2 (germline): DFQATT, SNEGSKA (reference sequence). CDR3 sequence (DNA): TGCAGTGCAGAAACAGGGAGGGGCTCCGAGCAGTACTTC. Protein: CSAETGRGSEQYF.

This clonotype was found a few times. V usage is TRBV28 and J usage is TRBJ2-7; 8 bases fit TRBD1. Per germline, CDR1 MDHEN and CDR2 SYDVKM. This CDR3 region has 13 residues. The V segment lost 10 bases and the J segment 0 bases; nucleotides outside the gene matches: 5. The chain's CDR3 is CATQGVDSYEQYF. The CDR3 region has the DNA TGTGCCACACAGGGGGTAGACTCCTACGAGCAGTACTTC.

This clonotype was seen a handful of times. The V and J genes are TRBV9 and TRBJ2-2; the D is unclear. Germline V gene sequence: CDR1 SGDLS, CDR2 YYNGEE. V shed 2 bases and J shed 7 bases, with 12 bases lying between them. This CDR3 has 14 amino acids. Here the CDR3 reads CASSVVGFIGELFF. CDR3 nucleotide sequence: TGTGCCAGCAGCGTCGTGGGGTTTATCGGGGAGCTGTTTTTT.

This clonotype has at least ten counts. The gene calls are TRBV7-3 and TRBJ2-5; D perhaps matches TRBD1 (7 bases). The CDR3 runs to 14 residues. Trimming removed 5 bases from V and 6 bases from J, with 16 bases in between. The germline V gene encodes CDR1 SGHTA and CDR2 FQGTGA. The CDR3 sequence is CASSPGGTSKTQYF. For the CDR3, the DNA is TGTGCCAGCAGCCCAGGGGGGACTTCGAAGACCCAGTACTTC.

This clonotype showed up just a few times. The CDR3 bases are TGCAGCGTTGCCCGGGCCCGGTACACTGAAGCTTTCTTT. Translated: CSVARARYTEAFF. The chain employs TRBV29-1 and TRBJ1-1; D unresolved. Germline CDR1 is SQVTM and CDR2 is ANQGSEA. This CDR3 contains 13 residues. The V and J ends lost 4 bases and 3 bases respectively, with 12 bases between them.

The table lists this clonotype with a few counts. This chain joins TRBV28 and TRBJ1-6; 7 bases are a match to TRBD1. This CDR3 is built from 15 residues. V was clipped by 3 bases and J by 7 bases; unmatched bases: 6. The germline CDR1 and CDR2 sequences are MDHEN and SYDVKM. CDR3 sequence (DNA): TGTGCCAGCAGTTTTAGACAGGGCTTCAATTCACCCCTCCACTTT. The encoded protein is CASSFRQGFNSPLHF. Using reference TRBV28 and TRBJ1-6 for the parts outside the CDR3, the full variable domain is DVKVTQSSRYLVKRTGEKVFLECVQDMDHENMFWYRQDPGLGLRLIYFSYDVKMKEKGDIPEGYSVSREKKERFSLILESASTNQTSMYLCASSFRQGFNSPLHFGNGTRLTVT.

This clonotype was picked up many times. The V gene is TRBV24-1, the J gene TRBJ2-3; D unclear. This CDR3 contains 13 residues. CDR1 KGHDR and CDR2 SFDVKD come from the germline V gene. Trimming left V 4 bases short and J 2 bases short, with 6 bases between. CDR3 in DNA: TGTGCCACCAGTGACTCGACCACAGATACGCAGTATTTT. It yields the protein CATSDSTTDTQYF.

This clonotype occurred many times. The chain combines TRBV28 with TRBJ2-7, with 8 bases matching TRBD2. This CDR3 has 15 residues. Germline-derived CDR1 and CDR2 are MDHEN and SYDVKM. V gave up 5 bases and J gave up 5 bases; unmatched junction bases: 11. The CDR3 loop is CASSIQAAGVNEQYF. For the CDR3, the DNA is TGTGCCAGCAGTATACAGGCAGCGGGAGTTAACGAGCAGTACTTC.

This clonotype occurred a few times. This chain links TRBV10-3 with TRBJ2-1, with D possibly being TRBD1 or TRBD2 (5 bases each). Germline CDR1 ENHRY, CDR2 SYGVKD. CDR3 length: 14 residues. V lost 4 bases, J lost 9 bases, and 16 bases lay in between. This CDR3 reads CAISVQGPEGEQFF. CDR3 sequence (DNA): TGTGCCATCAGTGTGCAGGGACCAGAGGGTGAGCAGTTCTTC.